This T cell receptor beta chain was sequenced during a study of shared clonotypes between healthy human individuals. General study findings and limits: Generally, naive subsets (rather than memory subsets) showed larger estimated richness. In four donors, around 5.5% of naive CD4 clonotypes appeared in common.

It was about 210 ng DNA, 25,000 to 35,000 T cell genomes, that sorted-subset replicate PCRs used. Per the study methods: ImmunoSEQ gave junction-only sequences without quality scores, so filtering differed. Libraries were prepared by immunoSEQ multiplex PCR; TCRdb keeps only in-frame clonotypes and omits some of them. The V and J calls and clone size are taken from that table; D and trimming were inferred from the DNA. The sample yields 2 million to 2.5 million clones, approximately 94% seen once. Naive-designated CD8 cells lacked CD45RO, were positively enriched for CCR7, and omitted terminally differentiated effector memory CD45RA+ cells. CDR1 MGHRA and CDR2 YSYEKL come from the germline V gene. The trim removed 5 bases at V and 3 bases at J, leaving 7 bases unmatched. The CDR3 has 15 residues. In the case of this clone: Its antigen is not known.

The rearrangement links TRBV4-1 to TRBJ2-7; TRBD1 matches at 10 bases. Sequenced input: naive CD8+ T cells from PBMCs. This TCR was sampled from a man between 18 and 35 years old in good health. Some clones in this sample may be carry-over from other donors' samples. The DNA for the CDR3 is TGCGCCAGCAGCGAGAGGACAGGGGGTCTCTACGAGCAGTACTTC. Encoded protein: CASSERTGGLYEQYF.